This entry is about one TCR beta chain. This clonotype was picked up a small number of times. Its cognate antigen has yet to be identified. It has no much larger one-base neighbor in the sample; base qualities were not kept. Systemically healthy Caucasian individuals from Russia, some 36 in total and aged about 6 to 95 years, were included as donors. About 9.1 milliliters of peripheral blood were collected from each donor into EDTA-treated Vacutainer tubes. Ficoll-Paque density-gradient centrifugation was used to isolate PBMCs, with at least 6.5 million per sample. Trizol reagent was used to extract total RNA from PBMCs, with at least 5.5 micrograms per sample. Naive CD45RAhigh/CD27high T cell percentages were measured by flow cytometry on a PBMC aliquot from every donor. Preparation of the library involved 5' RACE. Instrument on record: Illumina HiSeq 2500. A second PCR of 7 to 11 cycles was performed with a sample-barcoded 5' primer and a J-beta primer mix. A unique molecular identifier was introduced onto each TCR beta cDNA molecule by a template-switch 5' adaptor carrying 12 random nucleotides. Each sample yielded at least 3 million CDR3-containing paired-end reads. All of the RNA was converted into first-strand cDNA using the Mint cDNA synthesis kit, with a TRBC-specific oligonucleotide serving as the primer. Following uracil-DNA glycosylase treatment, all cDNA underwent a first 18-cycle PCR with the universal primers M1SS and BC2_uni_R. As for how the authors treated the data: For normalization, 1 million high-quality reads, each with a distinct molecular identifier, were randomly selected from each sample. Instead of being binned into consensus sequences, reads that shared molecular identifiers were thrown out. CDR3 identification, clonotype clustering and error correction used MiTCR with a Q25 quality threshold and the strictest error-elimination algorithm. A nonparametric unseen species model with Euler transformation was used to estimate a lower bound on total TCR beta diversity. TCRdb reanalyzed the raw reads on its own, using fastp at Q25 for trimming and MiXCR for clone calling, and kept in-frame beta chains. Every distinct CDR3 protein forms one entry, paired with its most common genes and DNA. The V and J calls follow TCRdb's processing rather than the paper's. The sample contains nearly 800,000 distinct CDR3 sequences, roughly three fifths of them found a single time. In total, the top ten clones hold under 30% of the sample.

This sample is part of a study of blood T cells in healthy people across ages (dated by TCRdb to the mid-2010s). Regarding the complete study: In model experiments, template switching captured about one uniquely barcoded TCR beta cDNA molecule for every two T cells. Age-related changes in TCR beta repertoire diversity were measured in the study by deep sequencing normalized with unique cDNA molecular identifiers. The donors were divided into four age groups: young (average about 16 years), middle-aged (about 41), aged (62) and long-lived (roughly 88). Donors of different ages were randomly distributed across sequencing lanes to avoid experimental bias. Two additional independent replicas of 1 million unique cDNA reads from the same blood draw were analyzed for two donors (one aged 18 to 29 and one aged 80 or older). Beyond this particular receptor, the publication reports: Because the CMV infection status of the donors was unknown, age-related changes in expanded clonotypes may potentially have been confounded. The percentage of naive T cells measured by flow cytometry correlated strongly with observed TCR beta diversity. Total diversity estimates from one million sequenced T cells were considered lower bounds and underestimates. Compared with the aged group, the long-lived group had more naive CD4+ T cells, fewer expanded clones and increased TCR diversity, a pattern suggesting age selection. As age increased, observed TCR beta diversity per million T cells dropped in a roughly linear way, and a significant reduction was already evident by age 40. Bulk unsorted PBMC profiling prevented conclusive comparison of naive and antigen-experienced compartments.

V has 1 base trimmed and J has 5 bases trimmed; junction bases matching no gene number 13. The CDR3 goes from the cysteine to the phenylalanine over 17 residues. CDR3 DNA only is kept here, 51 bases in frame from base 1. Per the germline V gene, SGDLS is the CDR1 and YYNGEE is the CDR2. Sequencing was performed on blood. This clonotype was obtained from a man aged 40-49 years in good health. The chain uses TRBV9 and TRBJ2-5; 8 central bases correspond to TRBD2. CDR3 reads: CASSVFSGDSGAETQYF. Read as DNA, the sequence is TGTGCCAGCAGCGTATTCTCCGGGGATAGCGGGGCGGAGACCCAGTACTTC.